Below, 19 T cell receptor beta chains from the same sample are listed, as sequenced in a study of T-cell memory formation after mild COVID-19. Using its own MiXCR run on the 5' RACE reads, TCRdb lists one record per CDR3 protein. The sample holds around 210,000 distinct CDR3 sequences, 7.5% to 10% seen once. Material: PBMCs or a T cell subset sorted from them (not recorded which). Source of these receptors: a man younger than 30 who had mild COVID-19 (a few samples of this study predate the infection). Cell type and time point are not known.

The chain joins TRBV19 to TRBJ2-7; a possible D gene is TRBD2 (6 bases). Germline loops: CDR1 LNHDA, CDR2 SQIVND (reference sequence). V lost 4 bases and J 0 bases, leaving 13 bases between the germline ends. The CDR3 totals 15 residues. CDR3 sequence reads: CASSRDGGASYEQYF. CDR3 in DNA: TGTGCCAGTAGTAGGGATGGCGGGGCCTCCTACGAGCAGTACTTC. Variable domain in full (rest from reference TRBV19 and TRBJ2-7): DGGITQSPKYLFRKEGQNVTLSCEQNLNHDAMYWYRQDPGQGLRLIYYSQIVNDFQKGDIAEGYSVSREKKESFPLTVTSAQKNPTAFYLCASSRDGGASYEQYFGPGTRLTVT.

This clonotype has ten or more counts. The chain couples TRBV7-2 to TRBJ2-5; D is perhaps TRBD1 (5 bases). The CDR3 sequence is 13 residues long. Germline V gene lookup returns CDR1 SGHTA and CDR2 FQGNSA. V lost 0 bases, J lost 5 bases, and 7 bases lay in between. In DNA form, the CDR3 reads TGTGCCAGCAGCTTAGCGGCAGGGGAGACCCAGTACTTC. It codes for CASSLAAGETQYF.

This clonotype was counted only a few times. The J gene is TRBJ1-2, the V gene TRBV7-3; a weak D match, TRBD1 (6 bases). This CDR3 comprises 14 residues. Trimming took off 0 bases at V and 7 bases at J, with 12 bases between the two ends. The germline V gene has CDR1 SGHTA and CDR2 FQGTGA. CDR3 sequence reads: CASSLTGRGGGYTF. DNA for the CDR3: TGTGCCAGCAGCTTAACGGGCAGGGGCGGTGGCTACACCTTC.

The V gene is TRBV7-2, the J gene TRBJ2-7, with D possibly being TRBD2 (6 bases). V was shortened by 2 bases and J by 5 bases, with 10 bases between the two germline ends. CDR3 length equals 13 residues. Looked up from germline, CDR1 is SGHTA and CDR2 is FQGNSA. CDR3 residues: CASSLRSGDEQYV. The CDR3 DNA reads as TGTGCCAGCAGCTTAAGGTCGGGGGACGAGCAGTACGTC.

The rearrangement links TRBV18 to TRBJ1-6, with no clear D. Per the germline V gene, CDR1 is KGHSH and CDR2 is LQKENI. V was trimmed by 3 bases and J by 9 bases, leaving 15 bases between them. The CDR3 is 15 residues long. CDR3 protein: CASSPSFPTGSPLHF. The CDR3 DNA reads as TGTGCCAGCTCACCGAGCTTCCCGACGGGTTCACCCCTCCACTTT.

This clonotype has more than one count but fewer than ten. The chain combines TRBV30 with TRBJ1-1; no firm D call. CDR1 is GTSNPN, CDR2 SVGIG, per germline (reference sequence). The CDR3 sequence is 13 residues long. V was trimmed by 5 bases and J by 0 bases, leaving 10 bases between them. The CDR3 nucleotides read TGTGCCTGGGCCAAGGGCATGAACACTGAAGCTTTCTTT. Protein: CAWAKGMNTEAFF.

This clonotype appeared a few times. The chain recombines TRBV14 with TRBJ1-5, with 9 positions matching TRBD1. CDR1 and CDR2 (germline): SGHDN, FVKESK. V was pared by 5 bases and J by 5 bases, with 4 bases of the junction left unmatched. The length of the CDR3 is 14 residues. The CDR3 DNA reads as TGTGCCAGCAGCGGGGACAGGGCGCATCAGCCCCAGCATTTT. Translation: CASSGDRAHQPQHF. The entire variable domain, with the rest obtained from reference TRBV14 and TRBJ1-5, is as follows: EAGVTQFPSHSVIEKGQTVTLRCDPISGHDNLYWYRRVMGKEIKFLLHFVKESKQDESGMPNNRFLAERTGGTYSTLKVQPAELEDSGVYFCASSGDRAHQPQHFGDGTRLSIL.

The CDR3 DNA reads as TGCAGTGCTAGAGGCCCGATAGGGTACGAGCAGTACTTC. Its protein product is CSARGPIGYEQYF. The chain couples TRBV20-1 to TRBJ2-7; D unclear. Germline loops: CDR1 DFQATT, CDR2 SNEGSKA (reference sequence). CDR3 length: 13 amino acids. Trimming pared 1 base from V and 4 bases from J, leaving 11 bases between.

This clonotype was detected a few times. The rearrangement joins TRBV7-2 to TRBJ2-3; TRBD2 might be the D (7 bases). Germline assignment: CDR1 SGHTA and CDR2 FQGNSA. The CDR3 extends over 17 amino acids. V gave up 3 bases and J gave up 0 bases, with 16 bases separating them. The CDR3 protein is CASSFPLRGPSTDTQYF. Written as DNA, the CDR3 is TGTGCCAGCAGCTTCCCCCTGCGGGGGCCCAGCACAGATACGCAGTATTTT.

The V and J genes are TRBV3-1 and TRBJ1-5, with unresolved D. Per germline, CDR1 LGHDT and CDR2 YNNKEL (reference sequence). The CDR3 is made up of 15 amino acids. Trimming stripped 1 base from V and 2 bases from J, with 9 bases between. The CDR3 protein is CASSQGGWGNQPQHF. CDR3 bases: TGTGCCAGCAGCCAAGGCGGATGGGGCAATCAGCCCCAGCATTTT.

This chain uses TRBV20-1 with TRBJ2-1; 10 bases agree with TRBD2. The junction had 8 bases not matched to a gene; V was cut back by 4 bases and J by 8 bases. The CDR3 consists of 14 residues. From germline, CDR1 is DFQATT and CDR2 SNEGSKA (reference sequence). The CDR3 region is CSATLASGGDEQFF. CDR3 coding DNA: TGCAGTGCTACGCTTGCTAGCGGGGGCGATGAGCAGTTCTTC.

This clonotype was detected a few times. This chain connects TRBV5-1 to TRBJ2-1; either TRBD1 or TRBD2 may fit D (6 bases each). V lost 0 bases and J lost 4, with 14 bases in between. Per the germline V gene, CDR1 is SGHRS and CDR2 is YFSETQ. This CDR3 is built from 16 residues. The CDR3 sequence is CASSLEYGGLYNEQFF. CDR3 in DNA: TGCGCCAGCAGCTTGGAATATGGGGGGCTTTACAATGAGCAGTTCTTC.

The V gene is TRBV10-3, the J gene TRBJ2-3; TRBD2 is a possible D gene (5 bases). CDR1 is ENHRY and CDR2 is SYGVKD in the germline V gene. The V end was cut by 7 bases, the J end by 2 bases, with 10 bases between. This CDR3 comprises 13 residues. The CDR3 sequence is CAINPGDTDTQYF. The CDR3 DNA reads TGTGCCATCAACCCCGGGGACACAGATACGCAGTATTTT.

The chain joins TRBV14 to TRBJ1-6; D is unresolved. The CDR3 is 13 residues long. The germline V and J ends were trimmed by 5 bases and 11 bases, with 13 bases remaining between them. Germline V CDR1 and CDR2: SGHDN, FVKESK. The DNA of the CDR3 is TGTGCCAGCAGCTGGAAGAGTGGCGCACCCCTCCACTTT. This translates into CASSWKSGAPLHF.

This clonotype has just a few counts. The V and J genes are TRBV20-1 and TRBJ1-1, with D maybe TRBD1 (6 bases). V lost 2 bases, J lost 6 bases, and 16 bases lay in between. The CDR3 has 14 residues. The germline gives CDR1 DFQATT, CDR2 SNEGSKA (reference sequence). CDR3 amino acids: CSARRWGLVPEAFF. Written as DNA, the CDR3 is TGCAGTGCTAGAAGATGGGGGCTCGTTCCTGAAGCTTTCTTT.

This chain uses TRBV11-2 with TRBJ2-3; 9 nucleotides agree with TRBD2. The length of the CDR3 is 15 residues. The germline V gene has CDR1 SGHAT and CDR2 FQNNGV. Germline trimming cut 3 bases from V and 4 bases from J; bases unmatched to any gene: 5. For the CDR3, the DNA is TGTGCCAGCAGCTTGTCTAGCGGGGCCGCAGATACGCAGTATTTT. This gives the protein CASSLSSGAADTQYF.

V usage is TRBV12-3 or TRBV12-4 and J usage is TRBJ1-4; D gene uncertain. The CDR3 runs 14 residues. V shed 5 bases and J shed 7 bases, with 14 bases lying between them. The CDR3 region has the DNA TGTGCCAGCAGTACCGTAGAGTCCGGTGAAAAACTGTTTTTT. Protein product: CASSTVESGEKLFF.

In its sample, this clonotype was seen a few times. Written as DNA, the CDR3 is TGTGCCAGCAGCTTGGATGCCCAGACAGGGAAAGGAAACACCATATATTTT. Its translation: CASSLDAQTGKGNTIYF. The chain employs TRBV5-4 and TRBJ1-3; 7 bases map to TRBD1. There are 17 residues in the CDR3. The germline V gene encodes CDR1 SGHNT and CDR2 YYREEE (reference sequence). With V trimmed by 0 bases and J by 4 bases, 10 bases remained unmatched.

The chain combines TRBV2 with TRBJ2-4; no firm D call. The CDR3 spans 16 residues. V was pared by 2 bases and J by 3 bases, with 14 bases between. Germline V lookup: CDR1 SNHLY, CDR2 FYNNEI. The CDR3 DNA follows: TGTGCCAGCAGTGAAATTCCGGGTAGAGGCAAAAACATTCAGTACTTC. Protein sequence: CASSEIPGRGKNIQYF.